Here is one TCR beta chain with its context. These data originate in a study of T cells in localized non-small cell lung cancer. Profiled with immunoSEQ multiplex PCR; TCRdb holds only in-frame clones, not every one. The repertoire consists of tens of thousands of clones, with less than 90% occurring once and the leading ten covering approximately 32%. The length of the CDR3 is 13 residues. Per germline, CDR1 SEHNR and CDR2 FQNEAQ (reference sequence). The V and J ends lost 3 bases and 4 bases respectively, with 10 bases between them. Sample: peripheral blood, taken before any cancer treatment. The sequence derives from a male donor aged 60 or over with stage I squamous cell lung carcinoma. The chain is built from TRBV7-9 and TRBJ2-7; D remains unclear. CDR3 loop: CASSFGQLYEQYF. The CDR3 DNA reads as TGTGCCAGCAGCTTTGGGCAGCTTTACGAGCAGTACTTC.